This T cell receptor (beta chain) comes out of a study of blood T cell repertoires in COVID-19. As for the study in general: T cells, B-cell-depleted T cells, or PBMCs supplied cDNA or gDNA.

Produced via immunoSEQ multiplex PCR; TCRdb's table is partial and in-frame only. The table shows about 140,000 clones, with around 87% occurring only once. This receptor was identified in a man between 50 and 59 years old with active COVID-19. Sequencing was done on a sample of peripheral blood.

CDR3 nucleotide sequence: TGTGCCACCTCCGGGACTAGCAGCTCAGATACGCAGTATTTT. It is translated as CATSGTSSSDTQYF. J is TRBJ2-3 and V is TRBV3-1 (or the pseudogene TRBV3-2), with 9 bases that match TRBD2. This CDR3 is built from 14 residues. V was pared by 10 bases and J by 4 bases, with 9 bases of the junction left unmatched. Per the germline V gene, CDR1 is LGHDT and CDR2 is YNNKEL (reference sequence).